Here is one TCR beta chain with its context. Its antigen is unknown. The sample holds no much larger clone one base away, and base qualities are not on file. Library generation was performed with the immunoSEQ multiplex PCR assay. Rearranged TCR beta chain sequences were amplified using the hsTCRB Kit according to the manufacturer's protocol. TCRB libraries were sequenced on an Illumina MiSeq. On the authors' methods: The kit vendor's proprietary platform handled demultiplexing, trimming and gene mapping. TCRdb took this table from immuneACCESS and kept in-frame rearrangements with V and J called. Such tables lack part of the clones; where checked against another copy, unresolved V genes explain under half of the gap, and the rest is unexplained. That table supplies the V and J calls and clone size; D and trimming were determined from the DNA. In all, the sample holds tens of thousands of clones, and less than 90% of those were seen once. Over 2% of the sample lies in the top ten.

This sample was taken from a study of a mutant IDH1 vaccine in newly diagnosed glioma (dated by TCRdb to the early 2020s). Concerning the study at large: Eight vaccinations were administered to patients in weeks 1, 3, 5, 7, 11, 15, 19 and 23, corresponding to visits V03 through V10. Vaccination started 4-6 weeks after radiotherapy alone, or was given together with temozolomide cycles in the groups whose treatment included chemotherapy. The approximately 32 treated patients were approximately 62% male and around 40% female, with a mean age of roughly 40 years. Before enrollment, patients had received standard therapy of radiotherapy alone, temozolomide alone, or radiochemotherapy with temozolomide; most received the combination. Peripheral blood was drawn at six visits: V03 (baseline), V05, V07, V10, V12 and V13. Longitudinal TCRB deep sequencing was performed for about 25 treated patients wherever samples were available for exploratory analyses. Overall results and qualifications from the work: Selection of PBMC samples for TCRB deep sequencing was based on availability. The authors stated that sample limitations prevented analyses of patient blood samples from being reproduced. Pseudoprogression appeared unrelated to alterations in the top peripheral T cell clonotypes detected by TCRB sequencing. Across multiple MHC alleles, vaccine-induced immune responses were seen in 90% to 95% of patients.

In light of the paper, this sample's time point label describes: week 11, during vaccination. Each vaccine dose was 300 ug of a 20-mer mutant IDH1 peptide in Montanide, given subcutaneously with topical imiquimod. All donors had newly diagnosed IDH1-mutant astrocytomas of WHO grade 3 or 4 that showed loss of nuclear ATRX. The samples were drawn from NOA16, a multicentre, single-arm, open-label phase I trial in Germany that tested a mutant IDH1 peptide vaccine in humans for the first time. The DNeasy Blood and Tissue Kit was used to extract genomic DNA from EDTA blood for TCRB sequencing. From the cysteine through the phenylalanine, the CDR3 covers 16 amino acids. The read is trimmed to its CDR3 DNA, 48 bases read in frame from base 1. V and J are truncated by 0 bases and 3 bases respectively, leaving an intervening sequence of 12 bases. CDR1 and CDR2 are read off the germline V gene (reference sequence) as SGHNT and YYREEE.

The rearrangement joined TRBV5-4 to TRBJ1-4; a tentative D call is TRBD1 (6 bases match). This sample comprised PBMCs, obtained from a glioma patient whose treatment included an IDH1 peptide vaccine. The receptor was derived from a middle-aged man with glioma. The DNA reads as follows: TGTGCCAGCAGCTTGGAGCGGACAGCTCCTAATGAAAAACTGTTTTTT. This sequence encodes CASSLERTAPNEKLFF. The CDR3 plus the reference TRBV5-4 and TRBJ1-4 genes for the other parts give the full variable domain: ETGVTQSPTHLIKTRGQQVTLRCSSQSGHNTVSWYQQALGQGPQFIFQYYREEENGRGNFPPRFSGLQFPNYSSELNVNALELDDSALYLCASSLERTAPNEKLFFGSGTQLSVL.